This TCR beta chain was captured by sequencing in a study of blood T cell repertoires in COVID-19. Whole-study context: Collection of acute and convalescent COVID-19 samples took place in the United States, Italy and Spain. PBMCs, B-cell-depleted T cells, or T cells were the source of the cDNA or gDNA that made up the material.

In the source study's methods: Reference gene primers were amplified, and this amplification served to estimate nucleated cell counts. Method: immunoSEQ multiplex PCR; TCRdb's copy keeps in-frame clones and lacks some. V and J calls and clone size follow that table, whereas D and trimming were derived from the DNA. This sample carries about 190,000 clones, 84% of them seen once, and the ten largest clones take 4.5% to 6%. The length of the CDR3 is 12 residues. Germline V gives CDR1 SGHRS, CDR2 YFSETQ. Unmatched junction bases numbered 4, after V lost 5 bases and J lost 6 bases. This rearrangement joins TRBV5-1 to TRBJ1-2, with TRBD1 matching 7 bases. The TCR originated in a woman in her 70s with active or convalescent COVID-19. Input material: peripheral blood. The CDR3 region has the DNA TGCGCCAGCAGGGGACAGCAAGATGGCTACACCTTC. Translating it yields CASRGQQDGYTF.